This T cell receptor (beta chain) was captured in a study of PD-1 blockade in classical Hodgkin lymphoma. Trimming cost V 6 bases and J 8 bases; bases outside gene matches: 3. The CDR3 runs 13 residues. Germline assignment: CDR1 ENHRY and CDR2 SYGVKD. Profiling relied on immunoSEQ multiplex PCR, and the TCRdb table lists in-frame clones only, not all of them. Among around 37,000 clones, 80% to 95% were seen once, and the ten largest hold roughly 0.29%. Time point of the sample: cycle 4 day 1 (C4D1), after six to seven weeks of nivolumab. All patients relapsed after autologous stem cell transplantation, and brentuximab vedotin exposure varied. By magnetic negative selection, CD4+ T cells were purified from thawed PBMCs.

The chain links TRBV10-3 to TRBJ1-6, with 8 bases that match TRBD1. This TCR was sampled from a human donor with classical Hodgkin lymphoma. The sample was CD4+ T cells from blood, taken before the fourth cycle of nivolumab. The CDR3 reads CAIRTGEDSPLHF. The CDR3 bases are TGTGCCATCAGGACAGGGGAGGATTCACCCCTCCACTTT.